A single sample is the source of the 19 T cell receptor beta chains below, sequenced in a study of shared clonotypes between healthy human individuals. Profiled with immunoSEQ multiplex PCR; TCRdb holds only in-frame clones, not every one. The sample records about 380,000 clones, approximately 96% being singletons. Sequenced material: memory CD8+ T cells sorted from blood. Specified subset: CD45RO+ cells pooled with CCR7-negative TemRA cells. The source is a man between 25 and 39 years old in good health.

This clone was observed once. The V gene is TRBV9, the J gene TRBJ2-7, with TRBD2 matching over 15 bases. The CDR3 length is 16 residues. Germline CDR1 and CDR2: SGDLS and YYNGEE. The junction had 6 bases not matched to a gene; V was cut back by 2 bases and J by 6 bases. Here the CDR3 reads CASSVGGLAGGGEQYF. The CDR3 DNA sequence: TGTGCCAGCAGCGTGGGAGGACTAGCGGGAGGGGGCGAGCAGTACTTC.

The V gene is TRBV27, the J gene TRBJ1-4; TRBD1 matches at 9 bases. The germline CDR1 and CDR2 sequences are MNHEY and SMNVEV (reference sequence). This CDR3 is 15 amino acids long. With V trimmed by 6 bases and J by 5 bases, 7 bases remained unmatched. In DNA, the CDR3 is TGTGCCAGCAGGCGTCTACAGGGGGCGAATGAAAAACTGTTTTTT. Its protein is CASRRLQGANEKLFF.

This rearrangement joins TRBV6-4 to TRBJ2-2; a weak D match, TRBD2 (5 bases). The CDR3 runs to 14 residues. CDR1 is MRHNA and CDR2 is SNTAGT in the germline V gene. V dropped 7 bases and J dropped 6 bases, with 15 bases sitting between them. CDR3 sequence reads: CASKPSGLSGELFF. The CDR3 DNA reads TGTGCCAGCAAACCCAGCGGCCTCTCCGGGGAGCTGTTTTTT.

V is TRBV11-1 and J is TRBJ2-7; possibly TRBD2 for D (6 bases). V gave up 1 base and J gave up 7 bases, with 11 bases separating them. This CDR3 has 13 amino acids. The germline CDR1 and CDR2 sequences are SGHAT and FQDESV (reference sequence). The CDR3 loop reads CASSLGGLREQYF. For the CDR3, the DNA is TGTGCCAGCAGCTTAGGGGGACTTCGAGAGCAGTACTTC.

CDR3 nucleotide sequence: TGTGCCAGCAGCTTGTTATCAGATACGCAGTATTTT. It translates to CASSLLSDTQYF. The chain has TRBV5-4 and TRBJ2-3; no clear D gene. The CDR3 totals 12 residues. Trimming stripped 1 base from V and 4 bases from J, with 4 bases between. Germline CDR1 and CDR2: SGHNT and YYREEE (reference sequence).

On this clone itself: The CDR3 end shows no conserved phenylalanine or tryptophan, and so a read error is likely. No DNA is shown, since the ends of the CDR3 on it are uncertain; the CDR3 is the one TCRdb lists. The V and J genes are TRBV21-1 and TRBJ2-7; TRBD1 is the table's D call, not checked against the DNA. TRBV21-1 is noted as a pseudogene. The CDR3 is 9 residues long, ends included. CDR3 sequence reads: CASSPGQAD.

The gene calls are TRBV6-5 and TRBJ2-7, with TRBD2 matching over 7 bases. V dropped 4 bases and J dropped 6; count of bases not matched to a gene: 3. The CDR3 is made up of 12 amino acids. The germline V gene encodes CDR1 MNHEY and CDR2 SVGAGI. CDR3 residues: CASSSGGSEQYF. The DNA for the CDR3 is TGTGCCAGCAGTTCGGGGGGATCCGAGCAGTACTTC.

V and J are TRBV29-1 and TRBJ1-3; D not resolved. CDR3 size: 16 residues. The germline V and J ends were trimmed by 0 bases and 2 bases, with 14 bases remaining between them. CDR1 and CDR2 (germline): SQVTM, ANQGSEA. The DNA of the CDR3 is TGCAGCGTTGAAGACCCCCGACCGGGCGCTGGAAACACCATATATTTT. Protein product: CSVEDPRPGAGNTIYF. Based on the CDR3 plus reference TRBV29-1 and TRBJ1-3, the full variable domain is SAVISQKPSRDICQRGTSLTIQCQVDSQVTMMFWYRQQPGQSLTLIATANQGSEATYESGFVIDKFPISRPNLTFSTLTVSNMSPEDSSIYLCSVEDPRPGAGNTIYFGEGSWLTVV.

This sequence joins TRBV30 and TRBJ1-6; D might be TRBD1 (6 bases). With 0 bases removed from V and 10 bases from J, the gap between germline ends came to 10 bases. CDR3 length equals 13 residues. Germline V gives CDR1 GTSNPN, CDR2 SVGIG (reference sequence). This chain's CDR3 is CAWSVGGGSPLHF. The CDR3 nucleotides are TGTGCCTGGAGTGTAGGGGGAGGCTCACCCCTCCACTTT.

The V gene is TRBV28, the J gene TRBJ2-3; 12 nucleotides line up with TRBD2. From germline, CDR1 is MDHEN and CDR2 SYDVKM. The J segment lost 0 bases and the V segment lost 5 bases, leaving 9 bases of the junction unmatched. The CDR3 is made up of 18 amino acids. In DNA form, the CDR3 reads TGTGCCAGCAGTCCACTAGCGGGAGGCTCTCCTAGCACAGATACGCAGTATTTT. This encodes CASSPLAGGSPSTDTQYF.

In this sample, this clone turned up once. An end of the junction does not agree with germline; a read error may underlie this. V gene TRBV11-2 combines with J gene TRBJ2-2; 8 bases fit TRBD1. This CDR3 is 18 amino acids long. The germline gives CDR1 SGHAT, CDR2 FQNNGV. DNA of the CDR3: TGTGCCAGCAGCGTAGAACAGCAGGGGGCTATAGGGACCGGGGAGCTGTTTTTT. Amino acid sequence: CASSVEQQGAIGTGELFF.

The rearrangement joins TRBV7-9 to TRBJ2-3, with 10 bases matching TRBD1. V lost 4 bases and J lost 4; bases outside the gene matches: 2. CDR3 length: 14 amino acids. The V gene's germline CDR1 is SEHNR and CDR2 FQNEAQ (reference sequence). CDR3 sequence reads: CASSSGTGADTQYF. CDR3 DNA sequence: TGTGCCAGCAGCTCCGGGACAGGGGCAGATACGCAGTATTTT.

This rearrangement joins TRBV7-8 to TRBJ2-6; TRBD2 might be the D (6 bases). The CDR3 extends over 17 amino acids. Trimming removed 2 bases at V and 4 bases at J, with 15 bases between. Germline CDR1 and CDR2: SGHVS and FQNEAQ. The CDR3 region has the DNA TGTGCCAGCAGCTTATCCCTCGCGGGGACGGGGGCCAACGTCCTGACTTTC. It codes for CASSLSLAGTGANVLTF. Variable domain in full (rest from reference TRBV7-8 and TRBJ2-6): GAGVSQSPRYKVAKRGQDVALRCDPISGHVSLFWYQQALGQGPEFLTYFQNEAQLDKSGLPSDRFFAERPEGSVSTLKIQRTQQEDSAVYLCASSLSLAGTGANVLTFGAGSRLTVL.

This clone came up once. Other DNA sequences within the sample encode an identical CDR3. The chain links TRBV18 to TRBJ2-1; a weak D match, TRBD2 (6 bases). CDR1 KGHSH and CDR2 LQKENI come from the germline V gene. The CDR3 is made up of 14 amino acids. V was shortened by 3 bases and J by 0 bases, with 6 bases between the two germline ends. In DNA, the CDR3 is TGTGCCAGCTCACCCGGGAGCTCCTACAATGAGCAGTTCTTC. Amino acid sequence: CASSPGSSYNEQFF.

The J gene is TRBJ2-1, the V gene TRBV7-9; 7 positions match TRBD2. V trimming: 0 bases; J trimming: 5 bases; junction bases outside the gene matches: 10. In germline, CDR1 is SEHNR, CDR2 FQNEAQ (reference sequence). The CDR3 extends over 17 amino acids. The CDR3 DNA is TGTGCCAGCAGCTTAGCGAGTCCTCTGCGGGAGCACAATGAGCAGTTCTTC. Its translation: CASSLASPLREHNEQFF.

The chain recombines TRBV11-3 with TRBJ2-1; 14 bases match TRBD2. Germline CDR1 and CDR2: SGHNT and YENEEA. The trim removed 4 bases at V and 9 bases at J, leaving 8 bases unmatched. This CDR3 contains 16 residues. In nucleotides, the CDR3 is TGTGCCAGCAGCTCCAGACTAGCGGGAGGGCCGCTTGAGCAGTTCTTC. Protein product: CASSSRLAGGPLEQFF.

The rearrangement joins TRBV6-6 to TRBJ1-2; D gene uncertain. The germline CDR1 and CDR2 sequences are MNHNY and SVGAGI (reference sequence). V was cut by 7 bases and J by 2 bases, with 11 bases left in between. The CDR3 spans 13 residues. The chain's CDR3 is CASNVRANYGYTF. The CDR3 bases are TGTGCCAGCAACGTACGGGCCAACTATGGCTACACCTTC.

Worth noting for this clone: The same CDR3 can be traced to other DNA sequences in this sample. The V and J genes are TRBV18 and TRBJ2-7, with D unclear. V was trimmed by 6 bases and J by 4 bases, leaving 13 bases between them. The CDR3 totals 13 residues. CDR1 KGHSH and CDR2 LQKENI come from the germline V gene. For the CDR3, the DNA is TGTGCCAGCTCGCCGGCCCGAGCGTACGAGCAGTACTTC. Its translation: CASSPARAYEQYF.

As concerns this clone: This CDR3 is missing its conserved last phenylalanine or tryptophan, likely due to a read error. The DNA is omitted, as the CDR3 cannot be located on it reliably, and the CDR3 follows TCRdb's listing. Here the CDR3 reads CASSDFQGWGGR. The chain is built from TRBV10-1 and TRBJ2-3; TRBD2 is the table's D call, not checked against the DNA. From its first to its last residue, the CDR3 has 12 amino acids. Germline V CDR1 and CDR2: WNHNN, SYGVQD (reference sequence).